The clone carrying this T cell receptor (beta chain) was seen only a few times. The antigen is undetermined. This specimen belongs to a study of beta chain features in type 1 diabetes. Staining for CD45RO/CCR7/CD25/CD127/CD95/CD27 allowed sorting of CD4+ naive, central memory, regulatory and stem cell-like memory cells. Every bit of the isolated RNA underwent reverse transcription, so sequencing read expressed TCRB transcripts. The assay was immunoSEQ multiplex PCR, and TCRdb's table has in-frame clones only and misses some. This sample has under 200,000 clones, with 6.5% to 10% found just once. Study outcomes and limitations: In every one of the four CD4+ subsets, TCRB CDR3s were moderately but significantly shorter in Type 1 diabetes patients.

The germline V and J ends were trimmed by 3 bases and 11 bases, with 13 bases remaining between them. In germline, CDR1 is SQVTM, CDR2 ANQGSEA. The length of the CDR3 is 12 residues. The chain employs TRBV29-1 and TRBJ1-4, with D perhaps TRBD1 (6 bases). Sequenced: central memory CD4+ T cells from blood. This clonotype was sampled from a woman under 30 with type 1 diabetes. The CDR3 region has the DNA TGCAGCGTTGATGGCAGGGGCGAGAAACTGTTTTTT. It translates to CSVDGRGEKLFF.